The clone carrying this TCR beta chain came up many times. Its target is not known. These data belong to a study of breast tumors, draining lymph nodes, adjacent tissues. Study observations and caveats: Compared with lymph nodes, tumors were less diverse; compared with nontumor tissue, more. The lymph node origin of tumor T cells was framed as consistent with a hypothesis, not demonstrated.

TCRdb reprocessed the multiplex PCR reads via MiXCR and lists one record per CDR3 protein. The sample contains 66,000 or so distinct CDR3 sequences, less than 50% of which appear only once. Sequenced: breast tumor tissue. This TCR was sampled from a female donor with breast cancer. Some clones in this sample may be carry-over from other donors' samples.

The CDR3 DNA is TGTGCCAGCAGCTACCCGGGGACACCTCGGGGCCAAGAGACCCAGTACTTC. Its translation is CASSYPGTPRGQETQYF. This sequence joins TRBV11-3 and TRBJ2-5, with D possibly TRBD1 on 6 matching bases. Germline V lookup: CDR1 SGHNT, CDR2 YENEEA. This CDR3 comprises 17 residues. V was shortened by 4 bases and J by 1 base, with 19 bases between the two germline ends.